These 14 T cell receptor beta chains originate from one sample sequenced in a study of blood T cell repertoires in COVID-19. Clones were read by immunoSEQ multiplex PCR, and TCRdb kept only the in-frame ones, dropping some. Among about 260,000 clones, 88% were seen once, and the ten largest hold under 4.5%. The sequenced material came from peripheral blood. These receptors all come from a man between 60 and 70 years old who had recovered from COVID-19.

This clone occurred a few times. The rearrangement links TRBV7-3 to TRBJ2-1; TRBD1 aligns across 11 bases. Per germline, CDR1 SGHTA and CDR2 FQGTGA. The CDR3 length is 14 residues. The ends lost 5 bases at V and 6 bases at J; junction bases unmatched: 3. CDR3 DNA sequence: TGTGCCAGCAGCCTGGGACAGGGGGGCAATGAGCAGTTCTTC. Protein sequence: CASSLGQGGNEQFF.

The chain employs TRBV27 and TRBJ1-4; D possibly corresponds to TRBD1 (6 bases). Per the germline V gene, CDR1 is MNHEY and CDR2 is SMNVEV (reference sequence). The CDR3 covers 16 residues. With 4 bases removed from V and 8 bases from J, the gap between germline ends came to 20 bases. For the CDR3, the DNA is TGTGCCAGCAGTTCCCTACAGACAGGTGGGCAGGAAAAACTGTTTTTT. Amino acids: CASSSLQTGGQEKLFF.

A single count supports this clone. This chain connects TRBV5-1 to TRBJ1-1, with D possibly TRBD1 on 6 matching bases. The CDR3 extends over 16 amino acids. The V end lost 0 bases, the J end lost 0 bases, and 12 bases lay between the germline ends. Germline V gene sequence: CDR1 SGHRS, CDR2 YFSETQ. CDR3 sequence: CASSLARTVMNTEAFF. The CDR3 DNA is TGCGCCAGCAGCTTGGCACGGACAGTTATGAACACTGAAGCTTTCTTT.

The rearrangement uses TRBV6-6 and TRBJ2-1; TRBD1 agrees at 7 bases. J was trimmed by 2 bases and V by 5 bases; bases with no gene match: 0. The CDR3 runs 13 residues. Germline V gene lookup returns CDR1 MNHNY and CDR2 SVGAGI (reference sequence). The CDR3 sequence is CASSQGAYNEQFF. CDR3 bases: TGTGCCAGCAGTCAGGGGGCCTACAATGAGCAGTTCTTC.

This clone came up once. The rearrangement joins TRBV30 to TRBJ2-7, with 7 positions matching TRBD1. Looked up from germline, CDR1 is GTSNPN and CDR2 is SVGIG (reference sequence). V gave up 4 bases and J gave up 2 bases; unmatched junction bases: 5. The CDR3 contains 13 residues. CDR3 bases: TGTGCCTGGATCAAAACAGGGGCCTACGAGCAGTACTTC. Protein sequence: CAWIKTGAYEQYF.

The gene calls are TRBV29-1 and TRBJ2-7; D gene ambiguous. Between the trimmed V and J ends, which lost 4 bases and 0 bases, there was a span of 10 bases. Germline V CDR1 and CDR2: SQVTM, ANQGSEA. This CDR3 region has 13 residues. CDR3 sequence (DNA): TGCAGCGTTGCCGTGGGCAACTCCTACGAGCAGTACTTC. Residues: CSVAVGNSYEQYF.

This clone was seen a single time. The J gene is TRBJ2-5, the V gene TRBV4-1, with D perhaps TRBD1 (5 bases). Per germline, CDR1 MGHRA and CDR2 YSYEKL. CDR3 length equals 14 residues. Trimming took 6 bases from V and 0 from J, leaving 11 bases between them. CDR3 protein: CASRKAGNQETQYF. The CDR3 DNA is TGCGCCAGCAGAAAAGCAGGGAACCAAGAGACCCAGTACTTC.

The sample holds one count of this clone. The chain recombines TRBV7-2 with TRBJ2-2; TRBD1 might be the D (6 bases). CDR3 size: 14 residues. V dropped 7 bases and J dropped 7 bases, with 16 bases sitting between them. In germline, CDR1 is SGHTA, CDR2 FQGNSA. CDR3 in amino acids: CASNSPQGIGELFF. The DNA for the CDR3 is TGTGCCAGCAACTCCCCCCAGGGGATCGGGGAGCTGTTTTTT. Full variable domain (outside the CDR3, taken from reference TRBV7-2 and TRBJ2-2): GAGVSQSPSNKVTEKGKDVELRCDPISGHTALYWYRQSLGQGLEFLIYFQGNSAPDKSGLPSDRFSAERTGGSVSTLTIQRTQQEDSAVYLCASNSPQGIGELFFGEGSRLTVL.

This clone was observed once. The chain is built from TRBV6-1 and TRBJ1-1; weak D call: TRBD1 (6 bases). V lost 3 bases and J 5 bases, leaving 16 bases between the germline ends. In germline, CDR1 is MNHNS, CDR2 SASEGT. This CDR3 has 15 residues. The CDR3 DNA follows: TGTGCCAGCAGTGATTTGGGGGCGCTAGGTACTGAAGCTTTCTTT. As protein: CASSDLGALGTEAFF.

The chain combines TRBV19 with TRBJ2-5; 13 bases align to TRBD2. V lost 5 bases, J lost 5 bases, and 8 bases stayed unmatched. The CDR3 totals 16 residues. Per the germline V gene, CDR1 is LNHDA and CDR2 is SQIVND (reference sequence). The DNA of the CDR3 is TGTGCCAGTAGTCATAACTCGGGACTAGCGGGGGAGACCCAGTACTTC. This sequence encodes CASSHNSGLAGETQYF.

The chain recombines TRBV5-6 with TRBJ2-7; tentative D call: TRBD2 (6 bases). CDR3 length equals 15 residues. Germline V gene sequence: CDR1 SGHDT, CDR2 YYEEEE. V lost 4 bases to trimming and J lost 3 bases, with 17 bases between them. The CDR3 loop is CASSLGRGPFYEQYF. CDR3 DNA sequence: TGTGCCAGCAGCCTGGGGCGGGGCCCCTTCTACGAGCAGTACTTC. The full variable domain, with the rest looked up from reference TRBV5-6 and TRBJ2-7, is DAGVTQSPTHLIKTRGQQVTLRCSPKSGHDTVSWYQQALGQGPQFIFQYYEEEERQRGNFPDRFSGHQFPNYSSELNVNALLLGDSALYLCASSLGRGPFYEQYFGPGTRLTVT.

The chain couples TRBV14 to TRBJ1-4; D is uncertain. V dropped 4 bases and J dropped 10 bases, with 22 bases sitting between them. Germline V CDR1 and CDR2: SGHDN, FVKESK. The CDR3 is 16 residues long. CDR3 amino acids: CASSRSSRLGSGKLFF. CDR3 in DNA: TGTGCCAGCAGCCGCTCAAGCAGGCTCGGTAGCGGAAAACTGTTTTTT.

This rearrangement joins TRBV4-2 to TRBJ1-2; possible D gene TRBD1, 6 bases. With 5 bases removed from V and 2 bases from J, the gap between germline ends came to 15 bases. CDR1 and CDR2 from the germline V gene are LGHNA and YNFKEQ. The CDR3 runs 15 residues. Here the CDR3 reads CASSSPGQTNYGYTF. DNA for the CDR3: TGTGCCAGCAGCTCGCCGGGACAAACGAACTATGGCTACACCTTC.

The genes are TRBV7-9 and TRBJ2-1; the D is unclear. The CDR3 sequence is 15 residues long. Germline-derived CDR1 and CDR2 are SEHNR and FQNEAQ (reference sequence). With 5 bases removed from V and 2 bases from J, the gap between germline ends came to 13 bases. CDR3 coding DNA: TGTGCCAGCAGCCATAGCCGAACCACCTACAATGAGCAGTTCTTC. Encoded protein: CASSHSRTTYNEQFF.